One T cell receptor beta chain is described in this entry. Its antigen is as yet unknown. The data were obtained in a study of cytomegalovirus exposure and HLA in healthy donors. The study ran its PCR with 60 Vbeta and 13 Jbeta primers. Data came from immunoSEQ multiplex PCR; TCRdb stores just in-frame clones and leaves some out. This table has some 140,000 clones, roughly 75% appearing once. Notes on the study in general: Most likely, a cluster of highly shared sequence variants arose as a sequencing artifact.

The receptor's source is a man aged 25-45 years in good health. The sample consisted of PBMCs.

CDR3 in DNA: TGTGCCAGCAGTATCACTACAGACAGGGAACGGCGTGGCTACACCTTC. Protein sequence: CASSITTDRERRGYTF. The rearrangement joins TRBV28 to TRBJ1-2; 7 bases are shared with TRBD1. The V and J ends lost 5 bases and 7 bases, in that order; junction bases with no gene match: 16. This CDR3 has 16 amino acids. Per germline, CDR1 MDHEN and CDR2 SYDVKM.